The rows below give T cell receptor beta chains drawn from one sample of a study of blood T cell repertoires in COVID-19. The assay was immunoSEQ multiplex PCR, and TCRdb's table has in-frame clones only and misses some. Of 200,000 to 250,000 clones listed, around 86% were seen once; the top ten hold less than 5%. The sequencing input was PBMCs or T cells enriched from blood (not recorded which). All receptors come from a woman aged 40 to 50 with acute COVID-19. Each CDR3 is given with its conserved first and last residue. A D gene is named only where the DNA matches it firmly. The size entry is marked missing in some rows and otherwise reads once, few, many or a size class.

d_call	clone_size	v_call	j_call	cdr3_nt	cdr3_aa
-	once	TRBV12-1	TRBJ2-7	TGTGCCAGCACCGCCTCAGGAGGGGCGTACGAGCAGTACTTC	CASTASGGAYEQYF
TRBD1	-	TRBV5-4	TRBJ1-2	TGTGCCAGCAGTCAATCCGGGACAGGGTATAACTATGGCTACACCTTC	CASSQSGTGYNYGYTF
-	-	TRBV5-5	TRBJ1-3	TGTGCCAGCAGCCCGGGGGTCTCTGGAAACACCATATATTTT	CASSPGVSGNTIYF
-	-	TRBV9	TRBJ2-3	TGTGCCAGCAGCCGATCCCTCTCAGGGTATCCAGATACGCAGTATTTT	CASSRSLSGYPDTQYF
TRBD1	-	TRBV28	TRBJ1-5	TGTGCCTGCGGGAGGGGGCAGAGGGTTAGCAATCAGCCCCAGCATTTT	CACGRGQRVSNQPQHF
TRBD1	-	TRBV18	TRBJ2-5	TGTGCCAGCTCACCCGAACAGGGGATGGAAGAGACCCAGTACTTC	CASSPEQGMEETQYF
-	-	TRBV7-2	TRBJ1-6	TGTGCCAGCAGCTTAGGGACAAGCTTTCTCCTCCACTTT	CASSLGTSFLLHF
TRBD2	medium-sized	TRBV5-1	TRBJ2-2	TGCGCCAGCAGCTTTATTGTTTCGGGGGGACACACCGGGGAGCTGTTTTTT	CASSFIVSGGHTGELFF
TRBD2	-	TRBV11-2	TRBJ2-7	TGTGCCAGCAGCTCAACACTAGCGGGGTGGAGTAGGTACGAGCAGTACTTC	CASSSTLAGWSRYEQYF
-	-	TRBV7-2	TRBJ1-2	TGTGCCAGCAGCTTCAGAGAGGGGGTATATGGCTACACCTTC	CASSFREGVYGYTF
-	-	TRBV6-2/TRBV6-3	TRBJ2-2	TGTGCCAGCAGTCCCGGAGGGGGCCGGCTCCCAACCGGGGAGCTGTTTTTT	CASSPGGGRLPTGELFF
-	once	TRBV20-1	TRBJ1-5	TGCAGTGCCAGTCTGTGGGAGGAGAAGGGTCAGCCCCAGCATTTT	CSASLWEEKGQPQHF
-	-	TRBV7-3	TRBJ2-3	TGTGCCAGCAGCTTACGCGGGGCGAGCACAGATACGCAGTATTTT	CASSLRGASTDTQYF
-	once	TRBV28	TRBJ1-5	TGTGCCAGCGGTCCGGGTTACGGCAATCAGCCCCAGCATTTT	CASGPGYGNQPQHF
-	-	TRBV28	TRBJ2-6	TGTGCCAGCAGACAAATCGGGGCCAACGTCCTGACTTTC	CASRQIGANVLTF
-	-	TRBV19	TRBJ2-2	TGTGCCAGCAAGCCAACGGCGAACACCGGGGAGCTGTTTTTT	CASKPTANTGELFF
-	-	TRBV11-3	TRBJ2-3	TGTGCCAGCAGCTTCACCGGGAGCGCAGATACGCAGTATTTT	CASSFTGSADTQYF
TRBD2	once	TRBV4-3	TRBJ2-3	TGCGCCAGCAGCCAAGAAGAGGGACTAAAGCAGTATTTT	CASSQEEGLKQYF
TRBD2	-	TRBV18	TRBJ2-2	TGTGCCAGCTCACCGGGGCTAGCGGCGAACACCGGGGAGCTGTTTTTT	CASSPGLAANTGELFF
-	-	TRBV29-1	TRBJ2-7	TGCAGCGTTGAGGGATTAGGGGACGAGCAGTACTTC	CSVEGLGDEQYF
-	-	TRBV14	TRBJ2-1	TGTGCCAGCAGTCAGATGTCAAGTTTGAATGAGCAGTTCTTC	CASSQMSSLNEQFF
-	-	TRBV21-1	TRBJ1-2	TGTGCCAGCAGCAAAGGAGGCAGCAGCGGGACAGGCCCGCCGTGGGGCTACACCTTC	CASSKGGSSGTGPPWGYTF
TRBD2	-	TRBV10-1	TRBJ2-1	TGCGCCAGCAGTCGCTCTAGCGGGAGGGCCCGCAATGAGCAGTTCTTC	CASSRSSGRARNEQFF
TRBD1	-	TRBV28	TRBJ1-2	TGTGCCAGCACCCTTGGACAGGGCAACTATGGCTACACCTTC	CASTLGQGNYGYTF
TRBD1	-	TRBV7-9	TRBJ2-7	TGTGCCAGCAGCTTAGAGGGGACAGGGGGACACGAGCAGTACTTC	CASSLEGTGGHEQYF
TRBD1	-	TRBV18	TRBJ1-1	TGTGCCAGCTCAGCCCCGGGACAGAGTCATGTAGAAGCTTTCTTT	CASSAPGQSHVEAFF
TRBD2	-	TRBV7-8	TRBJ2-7	TGTGCCAGCAGCGGCCTAGCGGATTACGAGCAGTACTTC	CASSGLADYEQYF
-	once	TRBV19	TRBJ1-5	TGTGCCAGTAGTGGGGGGGGCACCCTCGGCGGCAATCAGCCCCAGCATTTT	CASSGGGTLGGNQPQHF
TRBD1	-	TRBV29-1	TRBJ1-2	TGCAGCGTGGACAGGGCCTATGGCTACACCTTC	CSVDRAYGYTF
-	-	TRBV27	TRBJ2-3	TGTGCCAGCAGTTTATGGGGAGGGGGAGGTGGAGATACGCAGTATTTT	CASSLWGGGGGDTQYF
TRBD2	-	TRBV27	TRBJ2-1	TGTGCCAGCAGTTCGCCGCGGACTAGCGGGAAAAGATCCTACAATGAGCAGTTCTTC	CASSSPRTSGKRSYNEQFF
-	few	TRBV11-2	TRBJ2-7	TGTGCCAGCAGCTTAGTATCCAGCCGTGGGGCCGAGCAGTACTTC	CASSLVSSRGAEQYF
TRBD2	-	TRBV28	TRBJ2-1	TGTGCCAGCAGTCCCACCTCCGGGACTAGCGTTTACAATGAGCAGTTCTTC	CASSPTSGTSVYNEQFF
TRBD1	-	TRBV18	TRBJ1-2	TGTGCCAGCTCACCAAGACAGGGGGCGAGCTATGGCTACACCTTC	CASSPRQGASYGYTF
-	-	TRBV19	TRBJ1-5	TGTGCCAGTAGTTTAAAGGCGCCAGGCTATATCAATCAGCCCCAGCATTTT	CASSLKAPGYINQPQHF
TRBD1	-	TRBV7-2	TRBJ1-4	TGTGCCAGCAGCTTAATGGGAGCAGGGGGCTTGGAACTGTTTTTT	CASSLMGAGGLELFF
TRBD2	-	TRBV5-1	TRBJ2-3	TGCGCCAGCAGCGTTAGCGGGAGGATCACAGATACGCAGTATTTT	CASSVSGRITDTQYF